The 22 T cell receptor beta chains listed next were all sequenced from one sample in a study of PD-L1 blockade in urothelial cancer. TCRdb's table, derived via immunoSEQ multiplex PCR, lists solely in-frame clones and lacks some. The table shows under 20,000 clones, with approximately 90% occurring only once. The sample was PBMCs, taken around atezolizumab (anti-PD-L1) treatment. The source of these receptors is a man in his forties or fifties with urothelial cancer.

J is TRBJ2-1 and V is TRBV7-9; maybe TRBD2 (7 bases). V gave up 5 bases and J gave up 2 bases, with 13 bases separating them. The CDR3 has 15 amino acids. Per germline, CDR1 SEHNR and CDR2 FQNEAQ (reference sequence). The CDR3 nucleotides read TGTGCCAGCAGCCTGAGGGGGGGGACCTACAATGAGCAGTTCTTC. Its protein product is CASSLRGGTYNEQFF. Full variable domain (outside the CDR3, taken from reference TRBV7-9 and TRBJ2-1): DTGVSQNPRHKITKRGQNVTFRCDPISEHNRLYWYRQTLGQGPEFLTYFQNEAQLEKSRLLSDRFSAERPKGSFSTLEIQRTEQGDSAMYLCASSLRGGTYNEQFFGPGTRLTVL.

The V call is TRBV6-4, the J call TRBJ2-1; 11 bases map to TRBD2. Germline loops: CDR1 MRHNA, CDR2 SNTAGT. The length of the CDR3 is 16 residues. The trim removed 0 bases at V and 3 bases at J, leaving 1 base unmatched. The CDR3 region is CASSDSGTSGYNEQFF. Here the CDR3 DNA reads TGTGCCAGCAGTGACTCCGGGACTAGCGGCTACAATGAGCAGTTCTTC.

The V and J genes are TRBV6-4 and TRBJ1-1, with D maybe TRBD1 (5 bases). CDR1 is MRHNA, CDR2 SNTAGT, per germline. The CDR3 contains 16 residues. V lost 4 bases and J lost 4, with 19 bases in between. The CDR3, as DNA: TGTGCCAGCAGTGCCGGGGCGGGGAGGCTGGGCACTGAAGCTTTCTTT. Translation gives CASSAGAGRLGTEAFF.

The chain has TRBV7-6 and TRBJ1-2, with D perhaps matching TRBD1 (5 bases). Germline V gene sequence: CDR1 SGHVS, CDR2 FNYEAQ. This CDR3 has 13 residues. V was clipped by 5 bases and J by 4 bases, with 11 bases between them. CDR3 bases: TGTGCCAGCAGCCCGGACATCACCTATGGCTACACCTTC. Translation gives CASSPDITYGYTF.

This chain connects TRBV19 to TRBJ1-2; D uncertain. CDR1 is LNHDA, CDR2 SQIVND, per germline (reference sequence). Trimming left V 2 bases short and J 4 bases short, with 5 bases between. The CDR3 consists of 12 residues. CDR3 in DNA: TGTGCCAGTAGTATATCCGTCTATGGCTACACCTTC. Protein: CASSISVYGYTF.

The V and J genes are TRBV7-7 and TRBJ2-1, with 7 bases aligning to TRBD2. The CDR3 covers 15 residues. CDR1 is SSHAT and CDR2 is FNYEAQ in the germline V gene (reference sequence). V shed 3 bases and J 5 bases; nucleotides not matched to a gene: 7. The CDR3 loop reads CASSFGSGPNNEQFF. CDR3 nucleotide sequence: TGTGCCAGCAGCTTTGGTAGCGGGCCAAACAATGAGCAGTTCTTC.

V usage is TRBV27 and J usage is TRBJ1-4, with D tentatively TRBD1 (6 bases). Germline V CDR1 and CDR2: MNHEY, SMNVEV (reference sequence). The CDR3 has 14 residues. V lost 4 bases to trimming and J lost 4 bases, with 10 bases between them. CDR3 DNA sequence: TGTGCCAGCAGTTCCCAGGGGTTTAATGAAAAACTGTTTTTT. Translated, it gives CASSSQGFNEKLFF.

This clone was seen only a few times. The rearrangement links TRBV19 to TRBJ2-7; a possible D gene is TRBD1 (6 bases). Per the germline V gene, CDR1 is LNHDA and CDR2 is SQIVND (reference sequence). The germline V and J ends were trimmed by 2 bases and 3 bases, with 14 bases remaining between them. This CDR3 contains 15 residues. CDR3 sequence: CASSISPLDSYEQYF. The CDR3 DNA reads as TGTGCCAGTAGTATATCCCCCCTGGACAGCTACGAGCAGTACTTC.

V gene TRBV28 combines with J gene TRBJ2-7; the match to TRBD1 covers 7 bases. The CDR3 length is 13 residues. Germline V gives CDR1 MDHEN, CDR2 SYDVKM. J lost 2 bases, V lost 6 bases, and 4 bases had no gene match. DNA of the CDR3: TGTGCCAGCAGCGGACAGGTAACCTACGAGCAGTACTTC. It encodes CASSGQVTYEQYF.

V gene TRBV27 combines with J gene TRBJ2-7; a possible D gene is TRBD1 (6 bases). Trimming cost V 0 bases and J 6 bases, with 6 bases left between them. From germline, CDR1 is MNHEY and CDR2 SMNVEV (reference sequence). The CDR3 extends over 12 amino acids. In DNA form, the CDR3 reads TGTGCCAGCAGTTTATCAGGGGGCGAGCAGTACTTC. It yields the protein CASSLSGGEQYF.

CDR3 coding DNA: TGTGCCAGCAGTCGCATGAGCCAAGAGACCCAGTACTTC. Translated: CASSRMSQETQYF. This chain joins TRBV5-4 and TRBJ2-5; D unclear. The CDR3 is made up of 13 amino acids. Per the germline V gene, CDR1 is SGHNT and CDR2 is YYREEE (reference sequence). The V end lost 5 bases, the J end lost 1 base, and 9 bases lay between the germline ends.

The J gene is TRBJ2-7, the V gene TRBV29-1; 11 bases line up with TRBD2. V dropped 3 bases and J dropped 7; count of bases not matched to a gene: 17. The CDR3 covers 17 residues. Germline CDR1 reads SQVTM; CDR2 reads ANQGSEA. The CDR3 DNA reads as TGCAGCGTTGATCAGAGACTAGCGGGGATCGAGTGGAGGGAGCAGTACTTC. This translates into CSVDQRLAGIEWREQYF.

This rearrangement joins TRBV19 to TRBJ2-1; 7 bases map to TRBD1. The CDR3 consists of 16 residues. V shed 4 bases, J shed 4 bases, and the junction held 10 bases outside the gene matches. Germline V gives CDR1 LNHDA, CDR2 SQIVND (reference sequence). The CDR3 protein is CASSSIQGTSYNEQFF. The CDR3 DNA follows: TGTGCCAGTAGTAGTATACAGGGGACCTCGTACAATGAGCAGTTCTTC.

This clone appeared once. The chain employs TRBV7-9 and TRBJ2-7, with 7 bases matching TRBD1. CDR3 length equals 12 residues. Germline lookup yields CDR1 SEHNR and CDR2 FQNEAQ (reference sequence). Trimming at V came to 4 bases and at J to 8 bases, leaving 5 bases not matched to a gene. CDR3 sequence reads: CASSSDRDKQYF. CDR3 DNA: TGTGCCAGCAGCTCCGACAGGGACAAGCAGTACTTC. The whole variable domain, filled in from reference TRBV7-9 and TRBJ2-7, reads DTGVSQNPRHKITKRGQNVTFRCDPISEHNRLYWYRQTLGQGPEFLTYFQNEAQLEKSRLLSDRFSAERPKGSFSTLEIQRTEQGDSAMYLCASSSDRDKQYFGPGTRLTVT.

V gene TRBV18 combines with J gene TRBJ2-3; 13 bases fit TRBD2. The length of the CDR3 is 19 residues. Trimming removed 3 bases from V and 2 bases from J; junction bases left unmatched: 11. Germline CDR1 and CDR2: KGHSH and LQKENI. This CDR3 reads CASSPLGTSGTTPTDTQYF. The CDR3, as DNA: TGTGCCAGCTCACCTTTAGGGACTAGCGGGACTACTCCCACAGATACGCAGTATTTT.

This clone came up once. This sequence joins TRBV2 and TRBJ2-5; TRBD1 matches at 11 bases. From germline, CDR1 is SNHLY and CDR2 FYNNEI. CDR3 length: 18 amino acids. J was trimmed by 5 bases and V by 3 bases; bases with no gene match: 14. CDR3 loop: CASSEQKERDRGRETQYF. The CDR3 DNA follows: TGTGCCAGCAGTGAGCAAAAAGAACGGGACAGGGGGAGGGAGACCCAGTACTTC.

The chain recombines TRBV18 with TRBJ1-1; tentative D call: TRBD1 (6 bases). CDR1 is KGHSH and CDR2 is LQKENI in the germline V gene. Trimming removed 3 bases from V and 4 bases from J, with 15 bases in between. This CDR3 spans 15 amino acids. CDR3 sequence reads: CASSPYTQGITEAFF. Here the CDR3 DNA reads TGTGCCAGCTCACCGTACACACAGGGTATCACTGAAGCTTTCTTT.

This chain joins TRBV15 and TRBJ1-1; 9 nucleotides agree with TRBD1. Germline V gives CDR1 LNHNV, CDR2 YYDKDF (reference sequence). Unmatched junction bases numbered 6, after V lost 2 bases and J lost 2 bases. The CDR3 spans 16 residues. The CDR3 loop is CATSRSRQGVNTEAFF. As DNA, the CDR3 is TGTGCCACCAGCAGAAGTCGACAGGGGGTTAACACTGAAGCTTTCTTT.

The V and J genes are TRBV11-3 and TRBJ2-1; tentative D call: TRBD1 (6 bases). V was shortened by 1 base and J by 15 bases, with 16 bases between the two germline ends. CDR3 length: 13 residues. Germline-derived CDR1 and CDR2 are SGHNT and YENEEA. The CDR3 region has the DNA TGTGCCAGCAGCTTAGGTCTACAGGGCCGACCGTTCTTC. Protein sequence: CASSLGLQGRPFF.

The chain employs TRBV30 and TRBJ2-1; TRBD1 is a possible D gene (7 bases). V was shortened by 7 bases and J by 4 bases, with 17 bases between the two germline ends. The germline CDR1 and CDR2 sequences are GTSNPN and SVGIG (reference sequence). This CDR3 region has 14 residues. CDR3 amino acids: CASTNRGGYNEQFF. In nucleotides, the CDR3 is TGTGCCTCAACTAACAGGGGAGGTTACAATGAGCAGTTCTTC.

The sample holds a few counts of this clone. V usage is TRBV28 and J usage is TRBJ2-1, with 10 bases identical to TRBD2. With V trimmed by 3 bases and J by 9 bases, 17 bases remained unmatched. The length of the CDR3 is 18 residues. Per germline, CDR1 MDHEN and CDR2 SYDVKM. CDR3 nucleotide sequence: TGTGCCAGCAGTTTTACACTAGCGGGACCCTCGCGGGCTTTTGAGCAGTTCTTC. Amino acids: CASSFTLAGPSRAFEQFF. Full variable domain (missing parts from reference TRBV28 and TRBJ2-1): DVKVTQSSRYLVKRTGEKVFLECVQDMDHENMFWYRQDPGLGLRLIYFSYDVKMKEKGDIPEGYSVSREKKERFSLILESASTNQTSMYLCASSFTLAGPSRAFEQFFGPGTRLTVL.

This chain uses TRBV27 with TRBJ2-7; 10 bases fit TRBD2. The CDR3 has 18 residues. CDR1 is MNHEY and CDR2 is SMNVEV in the germline V gene (reference sequence). V lost 2 bases, J lost 0 bases, and 10 bases stayed unmatched. Here the CDR3 DNA reads TGTGCCAGCAGTTTAATGCCTAGCGGGAGCCCGCCCTCCTACGAGCAGTACTTC. As protein: CASSLMPSGSPPSYEQYF.